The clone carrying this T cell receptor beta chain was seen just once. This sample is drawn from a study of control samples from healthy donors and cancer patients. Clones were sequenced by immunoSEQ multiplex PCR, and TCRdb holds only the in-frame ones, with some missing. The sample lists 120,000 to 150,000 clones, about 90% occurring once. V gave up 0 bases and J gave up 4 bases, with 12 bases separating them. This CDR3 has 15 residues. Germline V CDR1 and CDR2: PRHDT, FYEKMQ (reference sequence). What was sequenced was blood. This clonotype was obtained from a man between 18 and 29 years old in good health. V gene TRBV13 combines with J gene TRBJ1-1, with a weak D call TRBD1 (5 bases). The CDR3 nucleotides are TGTGCCAGCAGCTTAGGGTCAACAGGAGTCACTGAAGCTTTCTTT. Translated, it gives CASSLGSTGVTEAFF.